The TCR beta chain under discussion was sequenced for a study of shared clonotypes between healthy human individuals. Study outcomes and limitations: Naive subsets generally had larger estimated richness than memory subsets.

This was a deep-level run. The table came from immunoSEQ multiplex PCR; TCRdb's copy has only in-frame clones and leaves some out. The data show a few hundred thousand clones, roughly 91% seen once. CDR1 and CDR2 (germline): SGHRS, YFSETQ. The V end was cut by 3 bases, the J end by 0 bases, with 7 bases between. CDR3 length: 13 residues. In regard to this clone: Antigen: not known.

This TCR derives from a man aged 18 to 30 in good health. Sequenced input: memory CD8+ T cells sorted from blood. The subset is: CD45RO+ cells pooled with CCR7-negative TemRA cells. The V call is TRBV5-1, the J call TRBJ2-7; D is unresolved. CDR3 residues: CASSSISSYEQYF. The CDR3 DNA sequence: TGCGCCAGCAGCTCAATTAGCTCCTACGAGCAGTACTTC.